What follows are 10 T cell receptor beta chains derived from one specimen sequenced in a study of breast tumors, draining lymph nodes, adjacent tissues. Using its own MiXCR run on the multiplex PCR reads, TCRdb lists one record per CDR3 protein. The sample consists of about 47,000 distinct CDR3 sequences, approximately 22% of them appearing once. The sample was breast tumor tissue. The receptors originated from a female donor with breast cancer. Some clones in this sample may be carry-over from other donors' samples.

The sample holds many counts of this clonotype. The rearrangement links TRBV19 to TRBJ1-2; 10 nucleotides match TRBD1. Trimming at V came to 9 bases and at J to 0 bases, leaving 13 bases not matched to a gene. The CDR3 has 17 residues. CDR1 is LNHDA and CDR2 is SQIVND in the germline V gene (reference sequence). CDR3 residues: CASARGQGTRANYGYTF. As DNA, the CDR3 is TGTGCCAGCGCGAGGGGACAGGGGACAAGGGCTAACTATGGCTACACCTTC.

This clonotype was seen repeatedly, ten times or more. V gene TRBV6-1 combines with J gene TRBJ2-3; TRBD2 matches 9 bases. The ends lost 5 bases at V and 6 bases at J; junction bases unmatched: 9. Per the germline V gene, CDR1 is MNHNS and CDR2 is SASEGT. The CDR3 loop spans 15 amino acids. CDR3 coding DNA: TGTGCCAGCAGTCTAGCGGGGCCAAAAGCGGATACGCAGTATTTT. It specifies CASSLAGPKADTQYF.

The chain has TRBV9 and TRBJ2-5; 9 bases fit TRBD2. The V segment lost 2 bases and the J segment 2 bases; nucleotides outside the gene matches: 10. The germline V gene encodes CDR1 SGDLS and CDR2 YYNGEE. This CDR3 region has 17 residues. The CDR3 loop is CASSVASGDNPQETQYF. In nucleotides, the CDR3 is TGTGCCAGCAGCGTGGCTAGCGGGGACAACCCTCAAGAGACCCAGTACTTC.

This clonotype was recorded many times. The chain is built from TRBV19 and TRBJ2-7; 9 bases agree with TRBD2. This CDR3 region has 15 residues. V was pared by 4 bases and J by 6 bases, with 10 bases of the junction left unmatched. CDR1 LNHDA and CDR2 SQIVND come from the germline V gene (reference sequence). The CDR3: CASSSTGLAWAEQYF. Written as DNA, the CDR3 is TGTGCCAGTAGTAGCACGGGACTAGCTTGGGCCGAGCAGTACTTC.

The table lists this clonotype with many counts. The genes are TRBV5-1 and TRBJ2-3; a possible D gene is TRBD2 (6 bases). The CDR3 sequence is 12 residues long. V lost 4 bases and J lost 3, with 6 bases in between. Germline assignment: CDR1 SGHRS and CDR2 YFSETQ. The CDR3 nucleotides read TGCGCCAGCAGCGGAGGGACAGATACGCAGTATTTT. Its protein product is CASSGGTDTQYF.

This clonotype was observed many times. This sequence joins TRBV6-5 and TRBJ2-6; 7 nucleotides match TRBD2. Germline CDR1 MNHEY, CDR2 SVGAGI. V lost 2 bases and J lost 4; bases outside the gene matches: 5. The CDR3 is made up of 16 amino acids. The CDR3 DNA follows: TGTGCCAGCAGTTACCGGGGGGAGGCAGGGGCCAACGTCCTGACTTTC. As protein: CASSYRGEAGANVLTF.

This clonotype was detected many times. This chain connects TRBV5-8 to TRBJ1-2, with D possibly TRBD1 on 6 matching bases. Germline V lookup: CDR1 SGHTS, CDR2 YDEGEE. V was cut by 1 base and J by 4 bases, with 14 bases left in between. The CDR3 totals 15 residues. In DNA, the CDR3 is TGTGCCAGCAGCTTGTCTGGACAGAGCCTCTATGGCTACACCTTC. This encodes CASSLSGQSLYGYTF.

This clonotype was recorded at least ten times. The chain links TRBV29-1 to TRBJ2-7; D is undetermined. The V gene's germline CDR1 is SQVTM and CDR2 ANQGSEA. Trimming removed 3 bases from V and 1 base from J, with 7 bases in between. This CDR3 region has 12 residues. The CDR3: CSVEDGSYEQYF. DNA for the CDR3: TGCAGCGTTGAGGACGGTTCCTACGAGCAGTACTTC.

This chain joins TRBV10-2 and TRBJ2-7; 7 nucleotides align to TRBD2. The J segment lost 7 bases and the V segment lost 9 bases, leaving 6 bases of the junction unmatched. Per germline, CDR1 WSHSY and CDR2 SAAADI. The CDR3 length is 11 residues. The CDR3 loop is CASGEGGEQYF. In DNA, the CDR3 is TGCGCCAGTGGGGAGGGTGGGGAGCAGTACTTC.

This clonotype was found many times. The rearrangement joins TRBV20-1 to TRBJ2-7; possibly TRBD2 for D (5 bases). Germline V CDR1 and CDR2: DFQATT, SNEGSKA (reference sequence). The V and J ends lost 5 bases and 4 bases respectively, with 21 bases between them. CDR3 length: 15 amino acids. The CDR3 sequence is CSAWPNEGGWYEQYF. The CDR3, as DNA: TGCAGTGCTTGGCCAAACGAGGGCGGTTGGTACGAGCAGTACTTC.